This TCR beta chain is from a study of blood T cell repertoires in COVID-19. Study-wide context: Collection of acute and convalescent COVID-19 samples took place in the United States, Italy and Spain. PBMCs, B-cell-depleted T cells, or T cells were the source of the cDNA or gDNA that made up the material.

Germline V CDR1 and CDR2: MGHRA, YSYEKL. This CDR3 spans 15 amino acids. Trimming left V 6 bases short and J 0 bases short, with 12 bases between. Authors' analysis steps: Reference gene primer amplification gave estimated nucleated cell counts. Assay used: immunoSEQ multiplex PCR; TCRdb lists only in-frame clones, some missing. The V and J calls and clone size are taken from that table; D and trimming were inferred from the DNA. The table includes fewer than 95,000 clones, 90% detected once. The chain recombines TRBV4-1 with TRBJ2-1; D is unresolved. Sequenced input: peripheral blood. This TCR derives from a woman aged 80 or older with acute or convalescent COVID-19. The CDR3 loop is CASRPTVSSYNEQFF. The CDR3 DNA is TGCGCCAGCAGGCCCACAGTGAGCTCCTACAATGAGCAGTTCTTC.